This record looks at one T cell receptor (beta chain) sequence and its context. Its specificity is unknown. Germline CDR1 reads LNHDA; CDR2 reads SQIVND (reference sequence). The CDR3 totals 12 residues. V was trimmed by 9 bases and J by 5 bases, leaving 14 bases between them. Sequencing targeted expressed TCRB transcripts, as all isolated RNA had been reverse transcribed. This table comes from immunoSEQ multiplex PCR, and its TCRdb copy is limited to in-frame clones, with some not included. This sample has approximately 150,000 clones, with roughly 9.1% found just once. The data were obtained in a study of beta chain features in type 1 diabetes. The study's findings and limits: Shorter TCRB CDR3s, moderately but significantly so, marked every one of the four CD4+ subsets in Type 1 diabetes patients.

Material for sequencing was central memory CD4+ T cells from blood. The clonotype was recovered from a woman under 30 in good health. The chain has TRBV19 and TRBJ2-7; possible D gene TRBD2, 6 bases. This CDR3 is CASAGNRNEQYF. CDR3 sequence (DNA): TGTGCCAGCGCGGGAAATCGGAACGAGCAGTACTTC.